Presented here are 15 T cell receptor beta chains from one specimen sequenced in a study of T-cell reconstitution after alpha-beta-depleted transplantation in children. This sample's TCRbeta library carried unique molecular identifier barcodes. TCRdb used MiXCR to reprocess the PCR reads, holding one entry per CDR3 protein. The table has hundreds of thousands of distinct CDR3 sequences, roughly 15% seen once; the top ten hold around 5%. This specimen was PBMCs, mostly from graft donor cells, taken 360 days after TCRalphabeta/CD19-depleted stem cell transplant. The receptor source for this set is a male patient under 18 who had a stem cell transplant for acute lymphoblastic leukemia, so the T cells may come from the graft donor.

The CDR3 loop reads CSVEHRQGADYGYTF. In DNA, the CDR3 is TGCAGCGTTGAGCATCGACAGGGGGCAGACTATGGCTACACCTTC. The chain employs TRBV29-1 and TRBJ1-2, with 10 bases fitting TRBD1. The J segment lost 3 bases and the V segment lost 3 bases, leaving 7 bases of the junction unmatched. CDR3 length: 15 amino acids. Germline V gene sequence: CDR1 SQVTM, CDR2 ANQGSEA.

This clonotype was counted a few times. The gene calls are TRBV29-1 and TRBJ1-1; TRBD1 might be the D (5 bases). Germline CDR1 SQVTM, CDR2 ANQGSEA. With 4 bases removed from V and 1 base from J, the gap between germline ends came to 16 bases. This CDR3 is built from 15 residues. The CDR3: CSVVGTPSGNTEAFF. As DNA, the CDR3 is TGCAGCGTTGTGGGGACCCCATCCGGGAACACTGAAGCTTTCTTT.

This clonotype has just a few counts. The CDR3 coding sequence is TGCAGCGTTAACCCTGTCGGAGAAGAGACCCAGTACTTC. The encoded protein is CSVNPVGEETQYF. The V gene is TRBV29-1, the J gene TRBJ2-5; no clear D. V was shortened by 5 bases and J by 3 bases, with 13 bases between the two germline ends. CDR1 is SQVTM and CDR2 is ANQGSEA in the germline V gene. The CDR3 runs to 13 residues.

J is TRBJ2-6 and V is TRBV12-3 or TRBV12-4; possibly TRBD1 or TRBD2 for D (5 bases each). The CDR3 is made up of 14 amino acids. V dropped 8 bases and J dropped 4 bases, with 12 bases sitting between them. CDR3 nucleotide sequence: TGTGCCAGCCGAGGGGACGTGGGGGCCAACGTCCTGACTTTC. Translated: CASRGDVGANVLTF.

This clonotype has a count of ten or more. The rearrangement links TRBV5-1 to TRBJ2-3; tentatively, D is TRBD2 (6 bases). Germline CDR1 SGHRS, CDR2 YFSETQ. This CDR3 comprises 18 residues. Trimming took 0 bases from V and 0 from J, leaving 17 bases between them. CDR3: CASSLAWGVAVSTDTQYF. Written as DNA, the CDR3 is TGCGCCAGCAGCTTGGCCTGGGGAGTAGCGGTGAGCACAGATACGCAGTATTTT.

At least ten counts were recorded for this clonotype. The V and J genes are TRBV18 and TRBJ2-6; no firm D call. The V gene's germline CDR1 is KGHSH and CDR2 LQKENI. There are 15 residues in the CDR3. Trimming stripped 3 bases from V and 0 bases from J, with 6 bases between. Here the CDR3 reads CASSPLDSGANVLTF. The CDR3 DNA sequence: TGTGCCAGCTCACCCCTCGACTCTGGGGCCAACGTCCTGACTTTC.

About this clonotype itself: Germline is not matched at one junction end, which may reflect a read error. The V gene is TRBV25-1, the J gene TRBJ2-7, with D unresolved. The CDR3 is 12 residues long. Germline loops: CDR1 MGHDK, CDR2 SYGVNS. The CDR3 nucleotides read TGCGCCAGCAGTGAATGTGACTACGAGCAGTACTTC. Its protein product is CASSECDYEQYF.

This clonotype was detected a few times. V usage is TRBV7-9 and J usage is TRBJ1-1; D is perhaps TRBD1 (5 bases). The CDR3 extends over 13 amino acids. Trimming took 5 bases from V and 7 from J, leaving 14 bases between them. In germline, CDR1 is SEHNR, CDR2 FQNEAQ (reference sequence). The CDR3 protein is CASSPRSGNEAFF. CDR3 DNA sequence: TGTGCCAGCAGCCCAAGGTCAGGGAATGAAGCTTTCTTT.

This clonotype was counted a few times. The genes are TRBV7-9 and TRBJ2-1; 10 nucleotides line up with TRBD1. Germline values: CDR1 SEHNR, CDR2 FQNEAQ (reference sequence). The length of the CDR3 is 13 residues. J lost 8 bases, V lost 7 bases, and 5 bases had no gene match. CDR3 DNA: TGTGCCAGCAACTTCGACAGGGGGCATGAGCAGTTCTTC. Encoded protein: CASNFDRGHEQFF.

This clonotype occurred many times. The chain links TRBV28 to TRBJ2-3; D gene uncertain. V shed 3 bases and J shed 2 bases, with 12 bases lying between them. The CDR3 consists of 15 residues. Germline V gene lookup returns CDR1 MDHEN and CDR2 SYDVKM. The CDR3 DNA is TGTGCCAGCAGTTTGTTCGGAAGTAACACAGATACGCAGTATTTT. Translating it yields CASSLFGSNTDTQYF.

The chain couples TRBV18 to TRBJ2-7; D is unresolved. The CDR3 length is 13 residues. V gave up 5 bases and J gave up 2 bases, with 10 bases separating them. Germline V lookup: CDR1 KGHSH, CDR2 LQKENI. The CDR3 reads CASSRSQTYEQYF. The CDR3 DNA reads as TGTGCCAGCTCAAGAAGCCAGACCTACGAGCAGTACTTC. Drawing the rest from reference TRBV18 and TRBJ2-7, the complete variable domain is NAGVMQNPRHLVRRRGQEARLRCSPMKGHSHVYWYRQLPEEGLKFMVYLQKENIIDESGMPKERFSAEFPKEGPSILRIQQVVRGDSAAYFCASSRSQTYEQYFGPGTRLTVT.

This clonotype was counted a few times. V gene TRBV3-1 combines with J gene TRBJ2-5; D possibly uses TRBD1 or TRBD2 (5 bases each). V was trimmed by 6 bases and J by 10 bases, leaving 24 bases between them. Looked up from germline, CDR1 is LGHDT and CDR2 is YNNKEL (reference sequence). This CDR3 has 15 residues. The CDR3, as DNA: TGTGCCAGCAGTTCGACGAACAGTGCTCCAGGGAGCCAGTACTTC. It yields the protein CASSSTNSAPGSQYF.

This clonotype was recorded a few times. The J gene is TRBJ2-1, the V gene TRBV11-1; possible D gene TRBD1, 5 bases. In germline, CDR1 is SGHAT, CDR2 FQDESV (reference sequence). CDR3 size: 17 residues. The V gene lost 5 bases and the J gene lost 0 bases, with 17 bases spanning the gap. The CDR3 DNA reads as TGTGCCAGCAGCCCACCCTACAGGTTACCCTCCTACAATGAGCAGTTCTTC. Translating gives CASSPPYRLPSYNEQFF.

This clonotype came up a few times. The CDR3 protein is CASTRGTGGTLYEQYF. The CDR3 nucleotides read TGTGCCAGCACCCGGGGGACGGGAGGGACTCTCTACGAGCAGTACTTC. The chain links TRBV7-6 to TRBJ2-7; 8 bases fit TRBD2. V was pared by 7 bases and J by 3 bases, with 14 bases of the junction left unmatched. The CDR3 covers 16 residues. Germline V gene data show CDR1 as SGHVS and CDR2 as FNYEAQ.

CDR3 amino acids: CASSAGNSGNTIYF. In DNA, the CDR3 is TGTGCCAGCTCAGCGGGAAACTCTGGAAACACCATATATTTT. The chain joins TRBV18 to TRBJ1-3, with D uncertain. From germline, CDR1 is KGHSH and CDR2 LQKENI. Trimming took 5 bases from V and 0 from J, leaving 8 bases between them. CDR3 length: 14 amino acids. Combining the CDR3 with reference TRBV18 and TRBJ1-3 gives the whole variable domain NAGVMQNPRHLVRRRGQEARLRCSPMKGHSHVYWYRQLPEEGLKFMVYLQKENIIDESGMPKERFSAEFPKEGPSILRIQQVVRGDSAAYFCASSAGNSGNTIYFGEGSWLTVV.